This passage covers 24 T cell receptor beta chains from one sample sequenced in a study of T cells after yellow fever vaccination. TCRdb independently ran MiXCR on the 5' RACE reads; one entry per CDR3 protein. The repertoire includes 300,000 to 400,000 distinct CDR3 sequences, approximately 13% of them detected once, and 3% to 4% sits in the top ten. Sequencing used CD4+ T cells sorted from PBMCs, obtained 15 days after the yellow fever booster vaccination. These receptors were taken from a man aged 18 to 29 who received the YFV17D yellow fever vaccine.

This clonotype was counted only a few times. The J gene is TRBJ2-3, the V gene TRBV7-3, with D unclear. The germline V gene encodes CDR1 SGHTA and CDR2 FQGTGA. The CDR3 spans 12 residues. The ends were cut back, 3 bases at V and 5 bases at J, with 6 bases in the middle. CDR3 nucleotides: TGTGCCAGCAGCTTTGGTGGAGATACGCAGTATTTT. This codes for CASSFGGDTQYF.

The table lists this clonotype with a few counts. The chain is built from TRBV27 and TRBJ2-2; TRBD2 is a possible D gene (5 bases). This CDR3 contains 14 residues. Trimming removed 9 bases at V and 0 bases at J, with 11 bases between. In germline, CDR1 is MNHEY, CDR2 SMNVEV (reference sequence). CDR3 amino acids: CASRAVTNTGELFF. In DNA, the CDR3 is TGTGCCAGTCGAGCGGTCACGAACACCGGGGAGCTGTTTTTT.

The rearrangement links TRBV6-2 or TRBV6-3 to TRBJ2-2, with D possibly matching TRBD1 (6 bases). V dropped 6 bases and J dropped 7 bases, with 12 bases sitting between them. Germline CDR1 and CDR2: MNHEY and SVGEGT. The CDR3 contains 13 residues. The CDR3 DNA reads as TGTGCCAGCAGGTCCCCAGGGGACGGGGAGCTGTTTTTT. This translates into CASRSPGDGELFF.

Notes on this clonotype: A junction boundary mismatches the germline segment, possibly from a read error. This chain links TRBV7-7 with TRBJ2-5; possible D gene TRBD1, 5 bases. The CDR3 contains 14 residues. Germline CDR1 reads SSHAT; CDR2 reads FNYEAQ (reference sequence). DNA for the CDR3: TGTGCTAGCAGCCCAACAGGTCTTAGGGAGACCCAGTACTTC. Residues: CASSPTGLRETQYF.

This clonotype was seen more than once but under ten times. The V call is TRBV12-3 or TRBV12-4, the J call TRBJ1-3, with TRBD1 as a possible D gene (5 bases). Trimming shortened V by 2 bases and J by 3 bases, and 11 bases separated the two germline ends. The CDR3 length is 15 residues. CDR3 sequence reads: CASSLFGTYGNTIYF. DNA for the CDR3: TGTGCCAGCAGTTTATTCGGGACGTATGGAAACACCATATATTTT.

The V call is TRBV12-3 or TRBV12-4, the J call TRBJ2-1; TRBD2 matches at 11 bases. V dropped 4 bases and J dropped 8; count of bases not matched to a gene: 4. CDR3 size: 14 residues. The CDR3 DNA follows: TGTGCCAGCAGTTCCGGGACTAGCGGTCATGAGCAGTTCTTC. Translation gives CASSSGTSGHEQFF.

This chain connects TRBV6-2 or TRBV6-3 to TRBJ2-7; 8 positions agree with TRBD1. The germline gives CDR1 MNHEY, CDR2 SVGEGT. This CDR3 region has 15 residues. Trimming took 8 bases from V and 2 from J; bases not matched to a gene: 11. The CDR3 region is CASGYGTGQPYEQYF. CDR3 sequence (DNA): TGTGCCAGCGGATACGGGACAGGTCAACCCTACGAGCAGTACTTC.

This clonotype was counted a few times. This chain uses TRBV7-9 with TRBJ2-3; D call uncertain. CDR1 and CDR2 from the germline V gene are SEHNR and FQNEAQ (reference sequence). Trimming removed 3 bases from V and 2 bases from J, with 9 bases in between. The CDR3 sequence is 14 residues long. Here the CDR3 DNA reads TGTGCCAGCAGCTTCGGTTTCGACACAGATACGCAGTATTTT. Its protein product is CASSFGFDTDTQYF.

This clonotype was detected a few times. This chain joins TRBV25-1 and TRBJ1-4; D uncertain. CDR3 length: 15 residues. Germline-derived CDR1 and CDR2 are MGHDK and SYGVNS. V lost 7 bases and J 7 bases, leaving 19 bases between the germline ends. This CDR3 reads CASTRSQSGGEKLFF. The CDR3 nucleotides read TGTGCCAGCACACGATCTCAATCCGGCGGTGAAAAACTGTTTTTT.

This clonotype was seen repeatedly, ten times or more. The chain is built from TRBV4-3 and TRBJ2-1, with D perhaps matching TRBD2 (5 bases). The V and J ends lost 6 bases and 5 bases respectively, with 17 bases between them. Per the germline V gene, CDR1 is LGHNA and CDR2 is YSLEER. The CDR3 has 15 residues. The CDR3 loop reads CASRPSPMGHNEQFF. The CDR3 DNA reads TGCGCCAGCAGACCTAGCCCGATGGGCCACAATGAGCAGTTCTTC.

The chain's CDR3 is CASRGRSDTQYF. The CDR3 DNA sequence: TGCGCCAGCAGAGGACGGTCAGATACGCAGTATTTT. The chain uses TRBV4-3 and TRBJ2-3; unclear D gene. Germline CDR1 LGHNA, CDR2 YSLEER. Between the trimmed V and J ends, which lost 6 bases and 4 bases, there was a span of 8 bases. CDR3 size: 12 residues.

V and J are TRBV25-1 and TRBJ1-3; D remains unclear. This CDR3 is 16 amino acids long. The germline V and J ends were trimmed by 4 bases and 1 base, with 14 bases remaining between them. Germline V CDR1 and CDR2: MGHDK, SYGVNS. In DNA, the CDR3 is TGTGCCAGCAGTGGATACGACGGGTTTTCTGGAAACACCATATATTTT. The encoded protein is CASSGYDGFSGNTIYF.

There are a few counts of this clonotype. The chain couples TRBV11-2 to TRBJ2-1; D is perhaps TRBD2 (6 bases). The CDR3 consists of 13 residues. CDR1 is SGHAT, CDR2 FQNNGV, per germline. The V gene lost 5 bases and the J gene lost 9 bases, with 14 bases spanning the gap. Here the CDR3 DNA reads TGTGCCAGCAGCCTATGGAGGGGCGGTGAGCAGTTCTTC. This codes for CASSLWRGGEQFF.

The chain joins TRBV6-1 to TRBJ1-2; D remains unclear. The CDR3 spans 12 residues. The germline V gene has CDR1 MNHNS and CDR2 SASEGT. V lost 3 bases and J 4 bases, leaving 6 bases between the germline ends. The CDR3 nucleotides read TGTGCCAGCAGTGACGGACCCTATGGCTACACCTTC. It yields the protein CASSDGPYGYTF.

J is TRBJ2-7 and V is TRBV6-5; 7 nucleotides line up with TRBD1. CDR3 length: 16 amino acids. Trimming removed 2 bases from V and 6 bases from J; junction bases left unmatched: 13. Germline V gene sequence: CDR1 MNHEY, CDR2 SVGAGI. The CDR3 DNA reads TGTGCCAGCAGTTACGACATCCAGGGGGTCTTTCGCGAGCAGTACTTC. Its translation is CASSYDIQGVFREQYF.

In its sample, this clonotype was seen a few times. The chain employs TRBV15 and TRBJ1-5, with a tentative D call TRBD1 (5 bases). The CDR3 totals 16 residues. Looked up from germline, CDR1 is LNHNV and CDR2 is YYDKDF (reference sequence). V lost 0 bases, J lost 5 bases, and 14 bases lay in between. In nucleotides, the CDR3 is TGTGCCACCAGCAGAGATGCGGCAGGGTCATATCAGCCCCAGCATTTT. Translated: CATSRDAAGSYQPQHF. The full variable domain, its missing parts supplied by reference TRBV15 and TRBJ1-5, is DAMVIQNPRYQVTQFGKPVTLSCSQTLNHNVMYWYQQKSSQAPKLLFHYYDKDFNNEADTPDNFQSRRPNTSFCFLDIRSPGLGDTAMYLCATSRDAAGSYQPQHFGDGTRLSIL.

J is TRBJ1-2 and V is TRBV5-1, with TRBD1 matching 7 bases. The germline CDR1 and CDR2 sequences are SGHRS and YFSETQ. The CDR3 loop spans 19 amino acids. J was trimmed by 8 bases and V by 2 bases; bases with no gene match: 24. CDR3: CASSLNLGSPETGRRGYTF. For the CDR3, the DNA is TGCGCCAGCAGCTTAAATCTTGGTAGTCCTGAGACAGGGCGTCGAGGCTACACCTTC.

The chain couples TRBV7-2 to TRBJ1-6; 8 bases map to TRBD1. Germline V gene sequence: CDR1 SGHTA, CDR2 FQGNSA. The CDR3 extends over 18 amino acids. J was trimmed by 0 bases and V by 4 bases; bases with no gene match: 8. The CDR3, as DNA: TGTGCCAGCAGCTCGACAGGGGTTGGTAGCTCCTATAATTCACCCCTCCACTTT. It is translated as CASSSTGVGSSYNSPLHF.

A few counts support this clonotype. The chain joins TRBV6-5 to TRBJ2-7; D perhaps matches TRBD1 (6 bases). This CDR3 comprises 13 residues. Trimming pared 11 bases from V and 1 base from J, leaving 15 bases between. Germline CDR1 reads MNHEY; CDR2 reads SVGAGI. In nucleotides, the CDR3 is TGTGCCTGCCAAGGGGGTCGGTCCTACGAGCAGTACTTC. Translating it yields CACQGGRSYEQYF.

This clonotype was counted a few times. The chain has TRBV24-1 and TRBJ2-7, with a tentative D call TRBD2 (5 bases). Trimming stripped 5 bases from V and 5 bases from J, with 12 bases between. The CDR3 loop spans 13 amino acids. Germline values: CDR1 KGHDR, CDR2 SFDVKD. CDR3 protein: CATSAGEVDEQYV. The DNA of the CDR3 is TGTGCCACCAGTGCCGGGGAAGTTGACGAGCAGTACGTC.

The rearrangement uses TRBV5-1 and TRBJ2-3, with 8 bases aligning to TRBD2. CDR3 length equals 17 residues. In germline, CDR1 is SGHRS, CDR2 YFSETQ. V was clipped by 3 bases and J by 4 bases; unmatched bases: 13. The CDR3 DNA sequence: TGCGCCAGCAGCTACCCCGGGACTAGTATTAATCCAGATACGCAGTATTTT. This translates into CASSYPGTSINPDTQYF.

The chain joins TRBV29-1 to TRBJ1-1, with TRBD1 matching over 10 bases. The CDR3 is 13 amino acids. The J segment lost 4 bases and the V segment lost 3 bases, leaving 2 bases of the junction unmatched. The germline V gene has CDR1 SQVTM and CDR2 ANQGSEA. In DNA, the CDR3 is TGCAGCGTTGATAGGACAGGGGGCACTGAAGCTTTCTTT. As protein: CSVDRTGGTEAFF.

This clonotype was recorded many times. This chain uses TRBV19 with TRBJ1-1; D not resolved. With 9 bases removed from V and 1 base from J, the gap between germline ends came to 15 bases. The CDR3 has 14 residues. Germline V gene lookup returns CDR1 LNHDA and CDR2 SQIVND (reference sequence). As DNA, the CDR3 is TGTGCCAGCACCTCGGGTTTTGGGAACACTGAAGCTTTCTTT. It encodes CASTSGFGNTEAFF.

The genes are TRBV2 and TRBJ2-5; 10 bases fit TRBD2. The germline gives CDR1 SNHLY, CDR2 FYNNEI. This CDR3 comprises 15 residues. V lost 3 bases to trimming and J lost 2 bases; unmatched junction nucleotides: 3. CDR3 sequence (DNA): TGTGCCAGCAGTGACATTAGCGGGGGGCAAGAGACCCAGTACTTC. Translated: CASSDISGGQETQYF. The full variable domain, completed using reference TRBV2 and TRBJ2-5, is EPEVTQTPSHQVTQMGQEVILRCVPISNHLYFYWYRQILGQKVEFLVSFYNNEISEKSEIFDDQFSVERPDGSNFTLKIRSTKLEDSAMYFCASSDISGGQETQYFGPGTRLLVL.